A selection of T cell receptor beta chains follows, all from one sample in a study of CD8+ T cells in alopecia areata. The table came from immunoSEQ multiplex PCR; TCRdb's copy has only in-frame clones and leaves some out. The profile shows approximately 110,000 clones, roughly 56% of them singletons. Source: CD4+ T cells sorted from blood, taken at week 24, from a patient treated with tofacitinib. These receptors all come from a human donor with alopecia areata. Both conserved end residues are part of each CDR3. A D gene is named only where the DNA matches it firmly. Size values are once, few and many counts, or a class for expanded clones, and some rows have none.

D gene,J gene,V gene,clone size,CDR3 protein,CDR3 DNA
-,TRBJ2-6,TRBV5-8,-,CASTKFGSGANVLTF,TGTGCCAGCACCAAGTTTGGCTCTGGGGCCAACGTCCTGACTTTC
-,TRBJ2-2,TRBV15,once,CATSRGGAPNTGELFF,TGTGCCACCAGCAGGGGGGGGGCCCCGAACACCGGGGAGCTGTTTTTT
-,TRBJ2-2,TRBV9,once,CASSVVLDAGELFF,TGTGCCAGCAGCGTAGTGCTAGATGCCGGGGAGCTGTTTTTT
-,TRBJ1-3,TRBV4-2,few,CASSQENGNTIYF,TGTGCCAGCAGCCAAGAGAATGGAAACACCATATATTTT
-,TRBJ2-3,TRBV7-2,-,CASSSTVDTQYF,TGTGCCAGCAGCAGTACAGTAGATACGCAGTATTTT
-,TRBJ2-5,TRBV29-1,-,CSVERQSETQYF,TGCAGCGTTGAACGGCAGTCGGAGACCCAGTACTTC
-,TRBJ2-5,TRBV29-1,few,CSSRQQETQYF,TGCAGCAGCAGACAGCAAGAGACCCAGTACTTC
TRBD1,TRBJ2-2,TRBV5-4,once,CASRLDRKGGELFF,TGTGCCAGCAGGCTGGACAGGAAAGGCGGGGAGCTGTTTTTT
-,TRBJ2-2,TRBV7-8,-,CASSPFVRNTGELFF,TGTGCCAGTAGCCCCTTCGTCCGGAACACCGGGGAGCTGTTTTTT
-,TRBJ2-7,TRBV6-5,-,CASTRDSRGPYEQYF,TGTGCCAGCACCCGGGACTCCCGAGGTCCTTACGAGCAGTACTTC
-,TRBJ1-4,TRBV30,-,CAWSANEKLFF,TGTGCCTGGAGTGCTAATGAAAAACTGTTTTTT
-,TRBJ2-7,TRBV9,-,CASSVGGDTFYEQYF,TGTGCCAGCAGCGTAGGGGGGGACACCTTCTACGAGCAGTACTTC
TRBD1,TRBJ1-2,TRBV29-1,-,CSVIQGAAEGYTF,TGCAGCGTCATACAGGGGGCGGCGGAGGGCTACACCTTC
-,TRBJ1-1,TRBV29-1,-,CSVVWATEAFF,TGCAGCGTTGTGTGGGCCACTGAAGCTTTCTTT
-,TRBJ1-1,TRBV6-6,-,CASSFSGTGNTEAFF,TGTGCCAGCAGTTTCTCCGGGACGGGGAACACTGAAGCTTTCTTT
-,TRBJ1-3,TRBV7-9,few,CASSLGGTLRNTIYF,TGTGCCAGCAGCTTAGGAGGGACCCTGAGAAACACCATATATTTT
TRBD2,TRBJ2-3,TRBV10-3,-,CAISRLAGTDTQYF,TGTGCCATCAGCCGACTAGCGGGCACAGATACGCAGTATTTT
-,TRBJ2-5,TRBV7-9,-,CASSSYTGQLETQYF,TGTGCCAGCAGCTCCTATACGGGACAATTGGAGACCCAGTACTTC
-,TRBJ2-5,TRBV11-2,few,CASSLELTGLGTQYF,TGTGCCAGCAGCTTAGAGTTAACGGGCCTGGGGACCCAGTACTTC
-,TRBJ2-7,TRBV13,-,CASSLGDSSYEQYF,TGTGCCAGCAGCTTAGGGGACAGCTCCTACGAGCAGTACTTC
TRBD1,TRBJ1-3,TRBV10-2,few,CASGTGESGNTIYF,TGCGCCAGCGGTACAGGGGAATCTGGAAACACCATATATTTT
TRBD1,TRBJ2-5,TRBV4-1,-,CASSLIGQAKETQYF,TGCGCCAGCAGCCTTATAGGACAGGCGAAAGAGACCCAGTACTTC
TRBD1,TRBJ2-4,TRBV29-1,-,CSFRQGENIQYF,TGCAGCTTTCGACAGGGGGAAAACATTCAGTACTTC
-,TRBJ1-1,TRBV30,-,CAWSGVGGRNTEAFF,TGTGCCTGGAGCGGGGTAGGAGGGCGGAACACTGAAGCTTTCTTT
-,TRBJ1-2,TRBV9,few,CASSDSEGGGYTF,TGTGCCAGCAGTGACTCTGAGGGCGGGGGCTACACCTTC
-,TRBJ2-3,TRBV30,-,CAWSVLEDTQYF,TGTGCCTGGAGTGTACTTGAAGATACGCAGTATTTT
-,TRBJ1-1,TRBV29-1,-,CSVGNTEAFF,TGCAGCGTTGGGAACACTGAAGCTTTCTTT
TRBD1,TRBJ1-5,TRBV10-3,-,CAIRETGESHQPQHF,TGTGCCATCAGGGAGACAGGGGAGAGTCACCAGCCCCAGCATTTT
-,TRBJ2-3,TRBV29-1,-,CSVLVVSDTQYF,TGCAGCGTGCTCGTGGTCTCAGATACGCAGTATTTT
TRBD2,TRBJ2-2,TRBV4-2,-,CASTRTSGNTGELFF,TGTGCCAGCACGCGGACTAGCGGCAACACCGGGGAGCTGTTTTTT
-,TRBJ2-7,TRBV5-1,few,CASSLRTTYEQYF,TGCGCCAGCAGCTTGCGGACTACCTACGAGCAGTACTTC
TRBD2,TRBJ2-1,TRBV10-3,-,CAISETLAGGSSYNEQFF,TGTGCCATCAGTGAAACTCTAGCGGGGGGGAGCTCCTACAATGAGCAGTTCTTC
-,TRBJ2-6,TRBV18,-,CASSPGGANVLTF,TGTGCCAGCTCACCGGGCGGGGCCAACGTCCTGACTTTC
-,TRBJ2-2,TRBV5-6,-,CASSVTGSVTGELFF,TGTGCCAGCAGCGTGACAGGTTCCGTCACCGGGGAGCTGTTTTTT
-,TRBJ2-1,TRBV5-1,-,CASSTTHGEQFF,TGCGCCAGCAGCACTACCCATGGGGAGCAGTTCTTC
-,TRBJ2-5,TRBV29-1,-,CSVGGQTLTQYF,TGCAGCGTTGGGGGCCAGACACTTACCCAGTACTTC
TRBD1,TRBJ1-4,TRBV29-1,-,CSVAGQGGTNEKLFF,TGCAGCGTTGCGGGACAGGGGGGAACTAATGAAAAACTGTTTTTT
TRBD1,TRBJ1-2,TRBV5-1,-,CASSSTGNYGYTF,TGCGCCAGCAGCTCGACAGGGAACTATGGCTACACCTTC
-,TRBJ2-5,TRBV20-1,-,CSASGGETQYF,TGCAGTGCTAGTGGGGGGGAGACCCAGTACTTC
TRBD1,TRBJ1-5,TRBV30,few,CAWRKGQGANQPQHF,TGTGCCTGGAGAAAGGGACAGGGGGCGAATCAGCCCCAGCATTTT
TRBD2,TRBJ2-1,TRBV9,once,CASGTSGGNNNEQFF,TGTGCCAGCGGGACTAGCGGGGGGAACAACAATGAGCAGTTCTTC
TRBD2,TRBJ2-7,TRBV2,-,CASETSGGYEQYF,TGTGCCAGCGAGACTAGCGGGGGCTACGAGCAGTACTTC
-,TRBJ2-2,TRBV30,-,CAWSVGGTGELFF,TGTGCCTGGAGTGTAGGGGGCACCGGGGAGCTGTTTTTT
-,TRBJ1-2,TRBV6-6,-,CASSSLQGDYGYTF,TGTGCCAGCAGTTCATTACAGGGTGACTATGGCTACACCTTC
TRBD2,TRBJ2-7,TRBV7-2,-,CASSFRGGGAYEQYF,TGTGCCAGCAGCTTTAGAGGCGGGGGGGCCTACGAGCAGTACTTC
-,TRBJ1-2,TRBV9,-,CASSPEIEDWANGYTF,TGTGCCAGCAGCCCCGAGATTGAGGATTGGGCTAATGGCTACACCTTC
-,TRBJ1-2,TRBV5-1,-,CASSPGRGTAYGYTF,TGCGCCAGCAGCCCCGGGCGGGGGACGGCCTATGGCTACACCTTC
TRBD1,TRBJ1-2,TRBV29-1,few,CSAGTGGEGDGYTF,TGCAGCGCCGGGACAGGGGGCGAGGGGGATGGCTACACCTTC